This T cell receptor beta chain originates from a study of read filtering for tumor transcriptome and immune sequencing. Study-wide background: DNase treatment preceded whole-transcriptome library preparation.

From roughly 390 ng of RNA, a library with molecular barcoded alpha/delta and beta/gamma adaptors was made. Each CDR3 protein is one row after TCRdb ran MiXCR on the reads. Found here are about 57,000 distinct CDR3 sequences, 20% to 25% of them singletons; the top ten hold about a sixth. This clonotype has a count of ten or more. Its antigen is undetermined. At the time of active disease, bone marrow was collected from every patient. The CDR3 loop spans 14 amino acids. Per the germline V gene, CDR1 is DFQATT and CDR2 is SNEGSKA (reference sequence). Trimming removed 4 bases from V and 10 bases from J; junction bases left unmatched: 13. Whole-study findings and limits: The CD138-negative fraction was mixed bone marrow immune cells, not pure T cells.

Sequencing was carried out using a population of CD138-negative cells sorted from bone marrow. The chain has TRBV20-1 and TRBJ2-1, with 7 bases aligning to TRBD2. This TCR was recovered from a donor aged 40 or older with multiple myeloma. DNA of the CDR3: TGCAGTGCTACCTCGGGGACTACTCGTTTCGAGCAGTTCTTC. Encoded protein: CSATSGTTRFEQFF.